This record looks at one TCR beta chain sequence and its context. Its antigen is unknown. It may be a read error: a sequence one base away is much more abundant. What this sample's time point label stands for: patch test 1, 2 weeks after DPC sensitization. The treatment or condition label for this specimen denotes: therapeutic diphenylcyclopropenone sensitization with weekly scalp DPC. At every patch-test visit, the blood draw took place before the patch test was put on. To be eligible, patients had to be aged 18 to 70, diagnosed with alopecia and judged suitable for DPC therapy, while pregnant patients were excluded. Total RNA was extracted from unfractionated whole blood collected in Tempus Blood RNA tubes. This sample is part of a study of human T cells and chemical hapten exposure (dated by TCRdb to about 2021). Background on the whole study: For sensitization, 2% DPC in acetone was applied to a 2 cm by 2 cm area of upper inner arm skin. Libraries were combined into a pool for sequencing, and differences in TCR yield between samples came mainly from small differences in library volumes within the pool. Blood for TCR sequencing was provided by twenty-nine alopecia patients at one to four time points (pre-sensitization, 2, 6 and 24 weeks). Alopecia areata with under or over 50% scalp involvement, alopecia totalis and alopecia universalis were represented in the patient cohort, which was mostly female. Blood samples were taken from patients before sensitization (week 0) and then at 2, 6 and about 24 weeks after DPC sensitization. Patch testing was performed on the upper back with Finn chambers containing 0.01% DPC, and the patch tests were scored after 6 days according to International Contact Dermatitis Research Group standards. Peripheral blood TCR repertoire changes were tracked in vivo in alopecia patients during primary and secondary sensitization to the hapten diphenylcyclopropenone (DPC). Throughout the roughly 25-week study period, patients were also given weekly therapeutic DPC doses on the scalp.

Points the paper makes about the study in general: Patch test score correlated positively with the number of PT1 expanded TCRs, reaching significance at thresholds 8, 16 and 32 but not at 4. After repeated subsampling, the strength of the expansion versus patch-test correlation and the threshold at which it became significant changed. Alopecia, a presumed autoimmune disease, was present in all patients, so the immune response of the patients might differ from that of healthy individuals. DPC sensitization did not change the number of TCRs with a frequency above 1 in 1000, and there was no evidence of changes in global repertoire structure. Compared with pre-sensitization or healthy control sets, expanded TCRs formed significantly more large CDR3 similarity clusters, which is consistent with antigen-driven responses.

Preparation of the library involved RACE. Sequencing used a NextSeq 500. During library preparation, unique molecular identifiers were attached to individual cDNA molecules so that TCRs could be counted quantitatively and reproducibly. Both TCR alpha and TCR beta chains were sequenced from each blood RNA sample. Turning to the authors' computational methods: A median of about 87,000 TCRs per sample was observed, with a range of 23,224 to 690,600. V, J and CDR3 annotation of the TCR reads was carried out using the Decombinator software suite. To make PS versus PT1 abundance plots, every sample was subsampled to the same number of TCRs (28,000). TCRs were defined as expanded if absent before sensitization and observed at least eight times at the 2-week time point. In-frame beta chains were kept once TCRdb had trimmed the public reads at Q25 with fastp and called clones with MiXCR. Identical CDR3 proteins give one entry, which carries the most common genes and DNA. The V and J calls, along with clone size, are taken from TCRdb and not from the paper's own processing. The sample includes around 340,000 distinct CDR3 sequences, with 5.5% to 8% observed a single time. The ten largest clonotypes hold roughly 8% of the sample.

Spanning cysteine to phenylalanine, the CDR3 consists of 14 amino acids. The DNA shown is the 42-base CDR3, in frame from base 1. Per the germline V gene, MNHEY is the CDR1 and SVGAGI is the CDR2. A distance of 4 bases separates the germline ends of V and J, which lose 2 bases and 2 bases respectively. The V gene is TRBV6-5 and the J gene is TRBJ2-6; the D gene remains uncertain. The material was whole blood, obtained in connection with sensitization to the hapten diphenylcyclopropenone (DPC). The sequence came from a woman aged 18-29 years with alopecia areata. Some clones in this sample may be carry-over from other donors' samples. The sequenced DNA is TGTGCCAGCAGTTACGGTACTGGGGCCAACGTCCTGACTTTC. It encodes CASSYGTGANVLTF.